The 23 T cell receptor beta chains below come from one sample, sequenced in a study of metastatic and nonmetastatic thyroid tumors (dated by TCRdb to about 2020). The receptor library was made with PCR. For sequencing, an Illumina HiSeq 4000 was employed. Starting from the raw public reads, TCRdb applied fastp trimming at Q25, assembled clones with MiXCR and retained in-frame beta chains. A total of some 15,000 clones appear in this sample, about an eighth of them only once. Roughly 15% of the sample rests with the top ten. No treatment had been received by any patient before thyroid surgery. Sequencing was done on a sample of tumor tissue. Source of these receptors: a female donor with papillary thyroid cancer or a benign thyroid nodule (not recorded which). Some clones in this sample may be carry-over from other donors' samples.

This clone has at least ten counts. This chain uses TRBV19 with TRBJ2-1; D gene uncertain. The V end was cut by 2 bases, the J end by 5 bases, with 1 base between. Germline-derived CDR1 and CDR2 are LNHDA and SQIVND (reference sequence). The CDR3 runs 11 residues. CDR3 DNA sequence: TGTGCCAGTAGTATACACAATGAGCAGTTCTTC. This translates into CASSIHNEQFF.

The table lists this clone with many counts. The CDR3 region is CSARDLSGSGEQYF. Here the CDR3 DNA reads TGCAGTGCTAGAGATCTTAGCGGGAGTGGTGAGCAGTACTTC. The chain joins TRBV20-1 to TRBJ2-7, with TRBD2 matching 9 bases. Per germline, CDR1 DFQATT and CDR2 SNEGSKA (reference sequence). This CDR3 region has 14 residues. The trim removed 0 bases at V and 7 bases at J, leaving 7 bases unmatched.

This clone was seen many times. The V and J genes are TRBV20-1 and TRBJ2-3, with 10 bases matching TRBD1. CDR1 is DFQATT, CDR2 SNEGSKA, per germline (reference sequence). The length of the CDR3 is 20 residues. With 1 base clipped from V and 0 bases from J, the junction kept 16 bases outside the gene matches. The CDR3 bases are TGCAGTGCTAGAGTCGATCCATACCTGACAGGGGGCACCAGCACAGATACGCAGTATTTT. It yields the protein CSARVDPYLTGGTSTDTQYF.

This clone was recorded many times. J is TRBJ2-7 and V is TRBV12-5, with a tentative D call TRBD2 (6 bases). Trimming stripped 8 bases from V and 1 base from J, with 12 bases between. This CDR3 is built from 13 residues. Germline V CDR1 and CDR2: LGHNT, FRNRAP. The CDR3 region is CASTGEPSYEQYF. In nucleotides, the CDR3 is TGTGCTAGTACGGGGGAGCCTTCCTACGAGCAGTACTTC.

This clone has at least ten counts. The chain has TRBV6-1 and TRBJ2-7; D may correspond to TRBD1 or TRBD2 (5 bases each). V gave up 4 bases and J gave up 2 bases, with 12 bases separating them. The germline V gene encodes CDR1 MNHNS and CDR2 SASEGT. There are 14 residues in the CDR3. CDR3 sequence reads: CASSAAWDPYEQYF. The CDR3 DNA follows: TGTGCCAGCAGTGCGGCATGGGACCCCTACGAGCAGTACTTC.

In this sample, this clone turned up many times. J is TRBJ1-2 and V is TRBV29-1; 8 bases fit TRBD1. V was clipped by 6 bases and J by 5 bases; unmatched bases: 8. Germline assignment: CDR1 SQVTM and CDR2 ANQGSEA. The CDR3 runs 13 residues. For the CDR3, the DNA is TGCAGCGTCGACACAGGGGGGGAGTATGGCTACACCTTC. Protein: CSVDTGGEYGYTF.

This clone is medium-sized by share. The CDR3: CASSGAGTGGDEQYF. CDR3 nucleotides: TGCGCCAGCAGCGGAGCCGGGACAGGTGGTGACGAGCAGTACTTC. V is TRBV5-1 and J is TRBJ2-7; TRBD1 agrees at 8 bases. After removal of 4 bases from V and 5 bases from J, the junction contained 11 bases not matched to a gene. The CDR3 runs 15 residues. Per germline, CDR1 SGHRS and CDR2 YFSETQ.

This clone was found many times. The CDR3 region has the DNA TGTGCCAGCAGGGGACAGCTGAACACTGAAGCTTTCTTT. This sequence encodes CASRGQLNTEAFF. The V gene is TRBV6-2 or TRBV6-3, the J gene TRBJ1-1; 7 nucleotides line up with TRBD1. V lost 6 bases and J lost 0; bases outside the gene matches: 1. The CDR3 loop spans 13 amino acids. Per germline, CDR1 MNHEY and CDR2 SVGEGT.

This clone was counted ten times or more. This chain links TRBV11-2 with TRBJ2-3; perhaps TRBD2 as D (6 bases). Trimming removed 5 bases from V and 5 bases from J, with 11 bases in between. The CDR3 consists of 13 residues. Germline V gives CDR1 SGHAT, CDR2 FQNNGV. Here the CDR3 DNA reads TGTGCCAGCAGCACTAGACTAGAAGATACGCAGTATTTT. Its protein is CASSTRLEDTQYF. Drawing the rest from reference TRBV11-2 and TRBJ2-3, the complete variable domain is EAGVAQSPRYKIIEKRQSVAFWCNPISGHATLYWYQQILGQGPKLLIQFQNNGVVDDSQLPKDRFSAERLKGVDSTLKIQPAKLEDSAVYLCASSTRLEDTQYFGPGTRLTVL.

The chain uses TRBV7-3 and TRBJ2-1, with D unclear. The germline V and J ends were trimmed by 3 bases and 5 bases, with 8 bases remaining between them. Germline lookup yields CDR1 SGHTA and CDR2 FQGTGA. The CDR3 is 13 residues long. The CDR3 protein is CASSLTGHNEQFF. The CDR3 nucleotides read TGTGCCAGCAGCTTGACCGGACACAATGAGCAGTTCTTC.

This clone is judged large. This chain joins TRBV7-9 and TRBJ1-3; 7 bases match TRBD1. This CDR3 has 18 residues. The V and J ends lost 1 base and 0 bases, in that order; junction bases with no gene match: 9. CDR1 is SEHNR, CDR2 FQNEAQ, per germline (reference sequence). CDR3 residues: CASSLVDRDSYSGNTIYF. DNA of the CDR3: TGTGCCAGCAGCTTAGTCGACAGGGACTCCTACTCTGGAAACACCATATATTTT.

Many counts were recorded for this clone. The V and J genes are TRBV11-2 and TRBJ2-5, with D maybe TRBD1 (5 bases). The CDR3 totals 13 residues. Germline values: CDR1 SGHAT, CDR2 FQNNGV. Trimming shortened V by 6 bases and J by 1 base, and 9 bases separated the two germline ends. The CDR3 sequence is CASSSGLQETQYF. DNA of the CDR3: TGTGCCAGCAGTTCAGGGCTCCAAGAGACCCAGTACTTC.

This clone was recorded many times. This chain links TRBV25-1 with TRBJ1-3, with 7 bases identical to TRBD1. Losses at the gene ends were 3 bases for V and 2 bases for J; bases not matched to a gene: 7. This CDR3 spans 16 amino acids. The V gene's germline CDR1 is MGHDK and CDR2 SYGVNS. The CDR3: CASSDRQGGPGNTIYF. DNA of the CDR3: TGTGCCAGCAGTGACCGACAGGGTGGTCCTGGAAACACCATATATTTT.

This clone is medium-sized (0.01 to 0.1%) by share. In the same sample, other DNA sequences code for this CDR3. The chain uses TRBV4-1 and TRBJ2-3; 9 bases fit TRBD1. The V gene's germline CDR1 is MGHRA and CDR2 YSYEKL. Trimming took 4 bases from V and 5 from J; bases not matched to a gene: 10. The CDR3 extends over 16 amino acids. CDR3 DNA sequence: TGCGCCAGCAGCCGCCAAGGAAAGGACAGGGGAGATACGCAGTATTTT. Residues: CASSRQGKDRGDTQYF.

This clone was detected many times. The chain joins TRBV2 to TRBJ2-5, with D unclear. Germline values: CDR1 SNHLY, CDR2 FYNNEI. This CDR3 region has 12 residues. V lost 6 bases and J 0 bases, leaving 5 bases between the germline ends. For the CDR3, the DNA is TGTGCCAGCAGGCCAGACCAAGAGACCCAGTACTTC. As protein: CASRPDQETQYF.

This clone was detected many times. The chain couples TRBV28 to TRBJ2-1; perhaps TRBD2 as D (5 bases). Germline V gives CDR1 MDHEN, CDR2 SYDVKM. CDR3 length: 16 residues. The V and J ends lost 2 bases and 0 bases respectively, with 11 bases between them. The CDR3 loop reads CASSLVGAGSYNEQFF. The DNA for the CDR3 is TGTGCCAGCAGTTTAGTGGGAGCAGGCTCCTACAATGAGCAGTTCTTC.

The chain employs TRBV28 and TRBJ1-1; D is unresolved. Trimming left V 7 bases short and J 7 bases short, with 13 bases between. The CDR3 totals 12 residues. The germline CDR1 and CDR2 sequences are MDHEN and SYDVKM. For the CDR3, the DNA is TGTGCCAGCACCACCATAGATAGTGAAGCTTTCTTT. As protein: CASTTIDSEAFF.

This clone was found once. The chain uses TRBV6-1 and TRBJ1-1, with 7 positions matching TRBD1. V trimming: 7 bases; J trimming: 3 bases; junction bases outside the gene matches: 11. Germline V gene data show CDR1 as MNHNS and CDR2 as SASEGT. The length of the CDR3 is 15 residues. The CDR3 nucleotides read TGTGCCAGCAATCGCCCGGGACAGATCTACACTGAAGCTTTCTTT. Its protein is CASNRPGQIYTEAFF.

This clone was seen at least ten times. The genes are TRBV24-1 and TRBJ2-6; tentative D call: TRBD1 (5 bases). The length of the CDR3 is 14 residues. Germline CDR1 and CDR2: KGHDR and SFDVKD. The ends were cut back, 5 bases at V and 4 bases at J, with 8 bases in the middle. The CDR3 sequence is CATSGRAGANVLTF. The CDR3 DNA follows: TGTGCCACCAGTGGCAGGGCCGGGGCCAACGTCCTGACTTTC.

This clone was picked up many times. CDR3 amino acids: CASSTGSGGKKETQYF. CDR3 DNA sequence: TGTGCCAGCAGCACCGGTTCGGGGGGGAAGAAGGAGACCCAGTACTTC. This rearrangement joins TRBV5-8 to TRBJ2-5, with 8 bases lining up with TRBD2. This CDR3 has 16 residues. Per germline, CDR1 SGHTS and CDR2 YDEGEE. The junction had 13 bases not matched to a gene; V was cut back by 4 bases and J by 5 bases.

By sample fraction, this clone is large. V gene TRBV20-1 combines with J gene TRBJ2-7; TRBD2 matches 7 bases. Germline-derived CDR1 and CDR2 are DFQATT and SNEGSKA (reference sequence). V gave up 3 bases and J gave up 1 base; unmatched junction bases: 12. The CDR3 consists of 16 residues. This CDR3 is CSARTSGAPTSYEQYF. The CDR3 nucleotides are TGCAGTGCTAGGACCAGCGGGGCTCCCACGTCCTACGAGCAGTACTTC.

This clone was seen at least ten times. The chain recombines TRBV5-5 with TRBJ2-3, with D perhaps given as TRBD1 or TRBD2 (5 bases each). Trimming left V 6 bases short and J 5 bases short, with 16 bases between. This CDR3 is 14 amino acids long. Germline lookup yields CDR1 SGHKS and CDR2 YYEKEE (reference sequence). CDR3 sequence (DNA): TGTGCCAGCACCCAGAGAGGGGATAAAGATACGCAGTATTTT. This encodes CASTQRGDKDTQYF.

This clone has at least ten counts. V is TRBV2 and J is TRBJ2-3; no firm D call. Trimming stripped 4 bases from V and 4 bases from J, with 3 bases between. This CDR3 contains 11 residues. Germline CDR1 and CDR2: SNHLY and FYNNEI. As DNA, the CDR3 is TGTGCCAGCAGTGCGGCAGATACGCAGTATTTT. Amino acid sequence: CASSAADTQYF.